A single sample gave rise to the 7 T cell receptor beta chains below, sequenced in a study of OX40 agonist ivuxolimab in advanced cancers. Data came from immunoSEQ multiplex PCR; TCRdb stores just in-frame clones and leaves some out. The data show under 75,000 clones, 85% to 90% seen once. This specimen was CD4+ or CD8+ T cells sorted from blood, taken in a trial of the OX40 agonist ivuxolimab. The receptors shown here come from an adult with an advanced solid tumor such as melanoma, head and neck, liver or kidney cancer.

The chain recombines TRBV10-1 with TRBJ2-3; D possibly uses TRBD1 or TRBD2 (5 bases each). The V end was cut by 4 bases, the J end by 5 bases, with 10 bases between. Per germline, CDR1 WNHNN and CDR2 SYGVQD (reference sequence). The CDR3 loop spans 13 amino acids. The CDR3 loop is CASSVPGQDTQYF. CDR3 nucleotides: TGCGCCAGCAGTGTCCCGGGGCAAGATACGCAGTATTTT.

This clone turned up a few times. The chain has TRBV9 and TRBJ2-3; D is perhaps TRBD1 (5 bases). The V end lost 3 bases, the J end lost 9 bases, and 11 bases lay between the germline ends. The V gene's germline CDR1 is SGDLS and CDR2 YYNGEE. The CDR3 is made up of 12 amino acids. The DNA for the CDR3 is TGTGCCAGCAGCGAGGGGTTTGGGACGCAGTATTTT. It translates to CASSEGFGTQYF.

The chain links TRBV4-1 to TRBJ1-1; unclear D gene. CDR3 length: 15 residues. The V end lost 3 bases, the J end lost 0 bases, and 11 bases lay between the germline ends. Per germline, CDR1 MGHRA and CDR2 YSYEKL. The DNA of the CDR3 is TGCGCCAGCAGCCAGGTCGGACGGTTGAACACTGAAGCTTTCTTT. It translates to CASSQVGRLNTEAFF.

The V call is TRBV25-1, the J call TRBJ2-5; maybe TRBD1 (5 bases). The V and J ends lost 1 base and 1 base respectively, with 10 bases between them. The CDR3 has 15 amino acids. Germline loops: CDR1 MGHDK, CDR2 SYGVNS. CDR3 in DNA: TGTGCCAGCAGTGAATGGACACTTACCCAAGAGACCCAGTACTTC. Residues: CASSEWTLTQETQYF.

The CDR3 DNA is TGTGCCAGCAGCTCATACGAGCAGTACTTC. This sequence encodes CASSSYEQYF. V usage is TRBV7-9 and J usage is TRBJ2-7; D is ambiguous. This CDR3 spans 10 amino acids. The ends were cut back, 4 bases at V and 4 bases at J, with 2 bases in the middle. Germline loops: CDR1 SEHNR, CDR2 FQNEAQ (reference sequence).

The V gene is TRBV29-1, the J gene TRBJ2-7; TRBD1 or TRBD2 may be the D gene (5 bases each). The CDR3 covers 17 residues. Germline CDR1 and CDR2: SQVTM and ANQGSEA. V lost 6 bases to trimming and J lost 3 bases, with 27 bases between them. CDR3 sequence: CSVGVEGVARDDYEQYF. As DNA, the CDR3 is TGCAGCGTGGGGGTAGAGGGAGTGGCCCGGGACGACTACGAGCAGTACTTC.

The V call is TRBV7-9, the J call TRBJ1-4; TRBD1 matches 7 bases. This CDR3 is 15 amino acids long. V shed 5 bases and J 6 bases; nucleotides not matched to a gene: 9. Germline V lookup: CDR1 SEHNR, CDR2 FQNEAQ (reference sequence). CDR3 sequence (DNA): TGTGCCAGCAGCAGTAACCGGGACAGTGATGAAAAACTGTTTTTT. Protein sequence: CASSSNRDSDEKLFF.